This T cell receptor beta chain was obtained from a study of CD8 T cells in ankylosing spondylitis. V lost 8 bases, J lost 3 bases, and 5 bases stayed unmatched. Germline values: CDR1 SGHVS, CDR2 FNYEAQ. The CDR3 contains 14 residues. TCRdb passed the 5' RACE reads through MiXCR, listing each CDR3 protein once. The sample lists about 350,000 distinct CDR3 sequences, 20% occurring once. Study findings and constraints: Disease-linked clones proved CD8+ and comparatively uncommon in peripheral blood.

Comments on this clonotype: The target antigen is unknown.

The TCR was taken from a male donor with ankylosing spondylitis or in good health (not recorded which). The specimen sequenced was blood, either unsorted or a sorted T cell fraction (not recorded which). V is TRBV7-6 and J is TRBJ2-2; 8 nucleotides match TRBD2. CDR3 sequence (DNA): TGTGCCAGCCGGGGGGGCTGGGACACCGGGGAGCTGTTTTTT. Its protein is CASRGGWDTGELFF.